What follows are 17 T cell receptor beta chains derived from one specimen sequenced in a study of glioma-infiltrating T cells after dendritic cell vaccination. Sequencing used immunoSEQ multiplex PCR; TCRdb keeps in-frame clones, though not all of them. The table records around 58,000 clones, 82% of them present only once. This specimen was blood, taken before dendritic cell vaccination. Receptors were obtained from a human donor with glioblastoma.

This rearrangement joins TRBV5-5 to TRBJ2-5, with TRBD2 matching over 7 bases. V shed 7 bases and J 0 bases; nucleotides not matched to a gene: 3. CDR1 and CDR2 from the germline V gene are SGHKS and YYEKEE (reference sequence). This CDR3 contains 13 residues. CDR3 nucleotide sequence: TGTGCCAGCCTGGGGGGGTACCAAGAGACCCAGTACTTC. Encoded protein: CASLGGYQETQYF.

The chain joins TRBV10-1 to TRBJ1-1, with D possibly matching TRBD1 (6 bases). V dropped 9 bases and J dropped 3 bases, with 14 bases sitting between them. The CDR3 totals 13 residues. Looked up from germline, CDR1 is WNHNN and CDR2 is SYGVQD (reference sequence). CDR3 DNA sequence: TGCGCCAGTTCCCAGGGGTTTGACACTGAAGCTTTCTTT. This codes for CASSQGFDTEAFF.

The chain combines TRBV28 with TRBJ2-7; TRBD1 matches at 7 bases. Germline trimming cut 6 bases from V and 2 bases from J; bases unmatched to any gene: 7. The CDR3 length is 14 residues. The germline V gene has CDR1 MDHEN and CDR2 SYDVKM. The chain's CDR3 is CASSSMGTAYEQYF. CDR3 nucleotide sequence: TGTGCCAGCAGCTCAATGGGGACAGCCTACGAGCAGTACTTC.

This CDR3 reads CASSLLLAGTGELFF. CDR3 nucleotide sequence: TGTGCCAGCAGCTTATTACTAGCGGGGACCGGGGAGCTGTTTTTT. This sequence joins TRBV7-6 and TRBJ2-2; 10 bases fit TRBD2. Germline-derived CDR1 and CDR2 are SGHVS and FNYEAQ. The CDR3 runs 15 residues. The V segment lost 2 bases and the J segment 5 bases; nucleotides outside the gene matches: 2.

This clone was observed a few times. V usage is TRBV30 and J usage is TRBJ1-6, with 7 nucleotides matching TRBD1. Unmatched junction bases numbered 8, after V lost 3 bases and J lost 9 bases. Looked up from germline, CDR1 is GTSNPN and CDR2 is SVGIG (reference sequence). The CDR3 runs 14 residues. For the CDR3, the DNA is TGTGCCTGGAGCACCGGCACAGGGGCTTCACCCCTCCACTTT. Residues: CAWSTGTGASPLHF.

This sequence joins TRBV14 and TRBJ2-6; D is possibly TRBD2 (6 bases). The CDR3 totals 17 residues. V lost 4 bases and J 2 bases, leaving 15 bases between the germline ends. Germline assignment: CDR1 SGHDN and CDR2 FVKESK. CDR3 nucleotide sequence: TGTGCCAGCAGCCTGGACTATGATCCCCCTGGGGCCAACGTCCTGACTTTC. Its translation is CASSLDYDPPGANVLTF.

The count of this clone is one. The chain combines TRBV2 with TRBJ1-2, with D tentatively TRBD1 (6 bases). There are 14 residues in the CDR3. V was clipped by 6 bases and J by 6 bases, with 17 bases between them. Per germline, CDR1 SNHLY and CDR2 FYNNEI. The CDR3 DNA is TGTGCCAGCAGCCGGGAGGGGGTACTGGATGGCTACACCTTC. This encodes CASSREGVLDGYTF.

The chain has TRBV5-1 and TRBJ2-7; possible D gene TRBD2, 5 bases. V gave up 0 bases and J gave up 7 bases, with 14 bases separating them. The CDR3 extends over 14 amino acids. Germline-derived CDR1 and CDR2 are SGHRS and YFSETQ. CDR3 in amino acids: CASSLEPGRQEQYF. In DNA, the CDR3 is TGCGCCAGCAGCTTGGAGCCGGGGAGACAAGAGCAGTACTTC.

Remarks on this clone: The germline gene is not matched at one end of the junction; a read error may be the cause. CDR3 residues: CASSEPLAGVLNF. The CDR3 region has the DNA TGTGCCAGCAGTGAACCTCTAGCGGGGGTTTTAAACTTC. V and J are TRBV2 and TRBJ2-7, with 10 bases identical to TRBD2. The CDR3 is made up of 13 amino acids. Germline assignment: CDR1 SNHLY and CDR2 FYNNEI.

This chain joins TRBV6-7 and TRBJ2-4; no definite D call. TRBV6-7 is reported as an ORF; its role is uncertain. Trimming pared 4 bases from V and 0 bases from J, leaving 10 bases between. The length of the CDR3 is 15 residues. CDR3 nucleotides: TGTGCCAGCAGTTCCCCCTGTAAAGCCAAAAACATTCAGTACTTC. Encoded protein: CASSSPCKAKNIQYF.

V is TRBV7-8 and J is TRBJ1-2, with 8 bases identical to TRBD1. The germline V gene encodes CDR1 SGHVS and CDR2 FQNEAQ. V shed 3 bases and J 4 bases; nucleotides not matched to a gene: 4. This CDR3 is built from 14 residues. The CDR3 sequence is CASSLDRDAYGYTF. In DNA form, the CDR3 reads TGTGCCAGCAGCTTGGACAGGGACGCCTATGGCTACACCTTC.

The chain uses TRBV25-1 and TRBJ1-6; D remains unclear. The CDR3 is 17 residues long. Germline assignment: CDR1 MGHDK and CDR2 SYGVNS. V was pared by 1 base and J by 3 bases, with 13 bases between. In nucleotides, the CDR3 is TGTGCCAGCAGTGAATTTCGTGGAGGCCACTATAATTCACCCCTCCACTTT. The encoded protein is CASSEFRGGHYNSPLHF.

The gene calls are TRBV5-1 and TRBJ1-2; possible D gene TRBD1, 5 bases. V shed 5 bases and J shed 3 bases, with 14 bases lying between them. Germline CDR1 is SGHRS and CDR2 is YFSETQ. This CDR3 is 14 amino acids long. As DNA, the CDR3 is TGCGCCAGCAGTTTCGATGGGGGGGACTATGGCTACACCTTC. This encodes CASSFDGGDYGYTF.

V is TRBV6-1 and J is TRBJ2-5; 11 bases line up with TRBD2. V lost 0 bases and J lost 5; bases outside the gene matches: 5. The CDR3 consists of 16 residues. Germline CDR1 reads MNHNS; CDR2 reads SASEGT. CDR3 residues: CASSEASGGAWETQYF. The CDR3 DNA reads as TGTGCCAGCAGTGAAGCTAGCGGGGGGGCGTGGGAGACCCAGTACTTC.

The V gene is TRBV6-6, the J gene TRBJ2-3; TRBD2 matches at 10 bases. The CDR3 is made up of 15 amino acids. Per the germline V gene, CDR1 is MNHNY and CDR2 is SVGAGI (reference sequence). Germline trimming cut 8 bases from V and 3 bases from J; bases unmatched to any gene: 8. The CDR3 coding sequence is TGTGCCAGCGGACCAGCGGGAGGGGTTACAGATACGCAGTATTTT. Translation gives CASGPAGGVTDTQYF.

V and J are TRBV29-1 and TRBJ2-3, with 10 bases that match TRBD1. The ends lost 4 bases at V and 5 bases at J; junction bases unmatched: 3. The CDR3 is 13 residues long. From germline, CDR1 is SQVTM and CDR2 ANQGSEA. The CDR3 DNA follows: TGCAGCGTTGGACAGGGGGCGCAAGATACGCAGTATTTT. Protein product: CSVGQGAQDTQYF.

This rearrangement joins TRBV30 to TRBJ1-1; D gene unclear. CDR3 length equals 13 residues. Germline CDR1 reads GTSNPN; CDR2 reads SVGIG (reference sequence). V was shortened by 4 bases and J by 4 bases, with 13 bases between the two germline ends. CDR3 sequence (DNA): TGTGCCTGGACCATGACACAACTCACTGAAGCTTTCTTT. Its protein is CAWTMTQLTEAFF.